This T cell receptor beta chain was recorded in a study of technical replicates of blood from four donors. The CDR3 spans 13 residues. Deletions cut 5 bases from V and 5 bases from J, with 12 bases between. Per the germline V gene, CDR1 is SGHTA and CDR2 is FQGNSA. Some clones are missing from TCRdb's copy, which holds only in-frame ones; the method was immunoSEQ multiplex PCR. The sample lists 55,000 to 75,000 clones, 80% to 95% occurring once. J is TRBJ2-5 and V is TRBV7-2; D might be TRBD1 (5 bases). The sample comprised PBMCs. This clonotype originated in a human donor in good health. Some clones in this sample may be carry-over from other donors' samples. CDR3 DNA: TGTGCCAGCAGCCCCCGTAGGGGCGAGACCCAGTACTTC. The encoded protein is CASSPRRGETQYF. Full variable domain (rest looked up from reference TRBV7-2 and TRBJ2-5): GAGVSQSPSNKVTEKGKDVELRCDPISGHTALYWYRQSLGQGLEFLIYFQGNSAPDKSGLPSDRFSAERTGGSVSTLTIQRTQQEDSAVYLCASSPRRGETQYFGPGTRLLVL.